The 9 T cell receptor beta chains given below trace back to one sample, sequenced in a study of cytomegalovirus exposure and HLA in healthy donors. In the PCR, 60 Vbeta and 13 Jbeta primers were used. Profiling relied on immunoSEQ multiplex PCR, and the TCRdb table lists in-frame clones only, not all of them. The sample has some 120,000 clones, 55% to 70% seen once. The sequencing sample was made of PBMCs. The receptors stem from a young woman in good health and CMV-seronegative.

The gene calls are TRBV28 and TRBJ1-4; D unresolved. CDR1 is MDHEN, CDR2 SYDVKM, per germline. This CDR3 region has 15 residues. Trimming shortened V by 5 bases and J by 0 bases, and 10 bases separated the two germline ends. The CDR3, as DNA: TGTGCCAGCAGTACCCTCGGGGCAACTAATGAAAAACTGTTTTTT. Protein product: CASSTLGATNEKLFF.

This clone has just a few counts. CDR3 protein: CASSLFAGDQPQHF. CDR3 DNA sequence: TGTGCCAGCAGTTTATTTGCAGGGGATCAGCCCCAGCATTTT. The V call is TRBV27, the J call TRBJ1-5; possibly TRBD1 for D (6 bases). Looked up from germline, CDR1 is MNHEY and CDR2 is SMNVEV (reference sequence). V shed 1 base and J shed 5 bases, with 9 bases lying between them. CDR3 size: 14 residues.

The chain joins TRBV18 to TRBJ2-7; 7 positions agree with TRBD1. Germline assignment: CDR1 KGHSH and CDR2 LQKENI. The CDR3 sequence is 14 residues long. Trimming took 6 bases from V and 7 from J; bases not matched to a gene: 12. This CDR3 reads CASSRVTGSWEQYF. Written as DNA, the CDR3 is TGTGCCAGCTCGCGAGTGACAGGGTCTTGGGAGCAGTACTTC. Complete variable domain (other parts from reference TRBV18 and TRBJ2-7): NAGVMQNPRHLVRRRGQEARLRCSPMKGHSHVYWYRQLPEEGLKFMVYLQKENIIDESGMPKERFSAEFPKEGPSILRIQQVVRGDSAAYFCASSRVTGSWEQYFGPGTRLTVT.

This clone appeared a single time. In DNA form, the CDR3 reads TGTGCCAGCTCACTCACTAGAGCCGGGGCCAACGTCCTGACTTTC. Protein: CASSLTRAGANVLTF. J is TRBJ2-6 and V is TRBV18, with a possible D match to TRBD2 (5 bases). The V end lost 4 bases, the J end lost 4 bases, and 11 bases lay between the germline ends. This CDR3 comprises 15 residues. CDR1 and CDR2 (germline): KGHSH, LQKENI.

The V and J genes are TRBV5-4 and TRBJ2-3; the match to TRBD2 covers 8 bases. Trimming at V came to 0 bases and at J to 0 bases, leaving 6 bases not matched to a gene. Germline CDR1 is SGHNT and CDR2 is YYREEE (reference sequence). The CDR3 has 17 amino acids. For the CDR3, the DNA is TGTGCCAGCAGCTTGGGAGGTAGCGGGACTAGCACAGATACGCAGTATTTT. This encodes CASSLGGSGTSTDTQYF.

The rearrangement uses TRBV28 and TRBJ1-2; possible D gene TRBD1, 5 bases. Germline V gene lookup returns CDR1 MDHEN and CDR2 SYDVKM. There are 14 residues in the CDR3. Trimming took off 6 bases at V and 6 bases at J, with 17 bases between the two ends. This CDR3 reads CASRPGGNSHGYTF. In DNA form, the CDR3 reads TGTGCCAGCAGGCCGGGGGGGAACTCCCATGGCTACACCTTC.

The V and J genes are TRBV5-1 and TRBJ1-1; perhaps TRBD1 as D (6 bases). V dropped 4 bases and J dropped 0 bases, with 10 bases sitting between them. CDR3 length equals 14 residues. Germline-derived CDR1 and CDR2 are SGHRS and YFSETQ. The CDR3 DNA reads TGCGCCAGCAGCCGACAGGATATGAACACTGAAGCTTTCTTT. As protein: CASSRQDMNTEAFF.

This chain connects TRBV2 to TRBJ1-1; the match to TRBD1 covers 7 bases. V lost 6 bases, J lost 0 bases, and 7 bases stayed unmatched. CDR3 size: 15 residues. From germline, CDR1 is SNHLY and CDR2 FYNNEI. DNA for the CDR3: TGTGCCAGCAGCGGACAGGCGTACGTGAACACTGAAGCTTTCTTT. Its translation: CASSGQAYVNTEAFF.

This clone was counted only a few times. The chain joins TRBV28 to TRBJ2-3; tentative D call: TRBD1 (5 bases). V was shortened by 5 bases and J by 2 bases, with 14 bases between the two germline ends. The germline V gene encodes CDR1 MDHEN and CDR2 SYDVKM. The CDR3 is made up of 15 amino acids. The CDR3 spells CASSRQLGSTDTQYF. The CDR3 nucleotides are TGTGCCAGCAGTCGACAGTTGGGGTCCACAGATACGCAGTATTTT.